The subject of this entry is one T cell receptor (beta chain). As yet, its antigen is unknown. Profiled with immunoSEQ multiplex PCR; TCRdb holds only in-frame clones, not every one. The sample has 40,000 to 45,000 clones; roughly 94% are singletons. Unsorted cryopreserved PBMC were sequenced, averaging about 92,000 T cells per clinical donor. These data originate in a study of T cells in tuberculosis. Study context: IGRA-negative adolescents, IGRA-positive adolescents with latent tuberculosis and adults with active tuberculosis formed this South African cohort. Study-level findings and limits: Classification accuracy was 87% (AUROC roughly 0.88) with the GMM-specific repertoire. Active tuberculosis alpha repertoires lay closer to GMM-specific TCRs than controls'.

Germline CDR1 and CDR2: LNHDA and SQIVND (reference sequence). The ends lost 4 bases at V and 2 bases at J; junction bases unmatched: 8. The CDR3 length is 17 residues. This receptor was identified in a donor aged 10-30 years with latent tuberculosis or without tuberculosis infection. Some clones in this sample may be carry-over from other donors' samples. This sequence joins TRBV19 and TRBJ2-5; 12 bases map to TRBD2. Input material: PBMCs. The CDR3 sequence: CASSTSRTSGIQETQYF. The CDR3 bases are TGTGCCAGTAGTACCTCCCGGACTAGCGGGATTCAAGAGACCCAGTACTTC.